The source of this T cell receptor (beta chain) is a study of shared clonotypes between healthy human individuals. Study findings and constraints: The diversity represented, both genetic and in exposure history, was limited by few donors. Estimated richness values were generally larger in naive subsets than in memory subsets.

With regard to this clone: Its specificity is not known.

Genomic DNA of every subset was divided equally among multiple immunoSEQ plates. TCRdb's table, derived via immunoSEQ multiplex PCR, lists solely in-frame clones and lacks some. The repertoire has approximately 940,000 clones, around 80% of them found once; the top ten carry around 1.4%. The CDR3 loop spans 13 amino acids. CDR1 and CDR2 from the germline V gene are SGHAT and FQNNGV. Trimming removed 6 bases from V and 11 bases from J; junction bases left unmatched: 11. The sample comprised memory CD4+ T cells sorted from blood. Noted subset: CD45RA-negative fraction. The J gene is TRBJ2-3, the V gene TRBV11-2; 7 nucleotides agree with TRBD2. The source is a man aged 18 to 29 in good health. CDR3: CASRRTLREGQYF. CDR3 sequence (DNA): TGTGCCAGCAGACGAACCCTCAGGGAGGGGCAGTATTTT. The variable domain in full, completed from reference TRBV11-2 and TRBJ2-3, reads EAGVAQSPRYKIIEKRQSVAFWCNPISGHATLYWYQQILGQGPKLLIQFQNNGVVDDSQLPKDRFSAERLKGVDSTLKIQPAKLEDSAVYLCASRRTLREGQYFGPGTRLTVL.